Sequencing of this T cell receptor beta chain was carried out in a study of hypomethylating agent response in myelodysplastic syndrome. Assay used: immunoSEQ multiplex PCR; TCRdb lists only in-frame clones, some missing. The top ten hold about 25% of the sample, which has approximately 3,000 clones, approximately 80% seen once. This CDR3 has 13 amino acids. Germline lookup yields CDR1 SGHTA and CDR2 FQGNSA. Trimming took 5 bases from V and 6 from J; bases not matched to a gene: 2. The origin of this receptor is a human donor with myelodysplastic syndrome. The chain recombines TRBV7-2 with TRBJ2-2, with 8 positions matching TRBD1. The sequencing used bone marrow, collected before or after starting hypomethylating agent treatment for myelodysplastic syndrome (not recorded which). CDR3 DNA: TGTGCCAGCAGCAAACAGGGGGCCGGGGAGCTGTTTTTT. Amino acids: CASSKQGAGELFF.